This T cell receptor (beta chain) was captured by sequencing in a study of siplizumab effects on memory and regulatory T cells. Sequencing was performed with immunoSEQ multiplex PCR; in TCRdb, only in-frame clones are kept and a portion is missing. Of about 87,000 clones listed, 80% to 90% are singletons. The junction had 6 bases not matched to a gene; V was cut back by 5 bases and J by 4 bases. The CDR3 is made up of 14 amino acids. The germline V gene has CDR1 SGHDT and CDR2 YYEEEE. The count of this clone is one. The rearrangement links TRBV5-6 to TRBJ2-4; 7 bases are shared with TRBD1. This clonotype was sampled from a human donor in good health. What was sequenced was Tregs sorted from blood. For the CDR3, the DNA is TGTGCCAGCAGAACTACACAGGGGAAAAACATTCAGTACTTC. Translation gives CASRTTQGKNIQYF.